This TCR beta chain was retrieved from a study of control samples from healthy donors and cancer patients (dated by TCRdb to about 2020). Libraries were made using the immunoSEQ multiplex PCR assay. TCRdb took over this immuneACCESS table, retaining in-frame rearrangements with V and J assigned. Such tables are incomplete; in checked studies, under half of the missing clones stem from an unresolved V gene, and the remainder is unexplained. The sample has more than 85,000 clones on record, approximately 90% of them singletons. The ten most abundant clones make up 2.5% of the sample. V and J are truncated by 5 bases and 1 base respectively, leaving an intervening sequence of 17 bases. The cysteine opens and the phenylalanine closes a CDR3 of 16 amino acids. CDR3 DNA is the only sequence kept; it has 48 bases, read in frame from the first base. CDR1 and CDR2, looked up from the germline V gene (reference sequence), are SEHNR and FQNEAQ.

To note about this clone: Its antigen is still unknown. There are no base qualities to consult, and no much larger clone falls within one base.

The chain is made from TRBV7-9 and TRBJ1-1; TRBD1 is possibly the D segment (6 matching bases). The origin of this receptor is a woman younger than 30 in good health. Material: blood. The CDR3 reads CASSLNPRGTNTEAFF. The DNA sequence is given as TGTGCCAGCAGCCTAAACCCCAGGGGTACGAACACTGAAGCTTTCTTT.